This T cell receptor beta chain comes out of a study of T cell responses to AZD1222 COVID-19 vaccine (dated by TCRdb to the early 2020s). Study-wide context: AZD1222 recipients whose second dose came at about 4 weeks and those whose second dose came at about 12 weeks were combined into one group, since spike-specific TCR depth and breadth did not differ between the two schedules. A total of about 230 trial participants underwent TCR sequencing, of whom 207 received two doses of AZD1222 and about 25 received two doses of the MenACWY control vaccine. Enrollment into the trials was organized by age into subgroups of 18-55, 56-69 and 70-plus years, and those subgroups contained roughly 140, 27 and 60 TCR-sequenced participants, respectively.

As for this clone: The antigen this receptor binds is unknown. Per-nucleotide qualities are absent, and no much larger clonotype sits a single base away.

Overall results and qualifications from the work: After two AZD1222 doses, both the breadth and the depth of spike-specific TCRs were significantly higher than at day 0 and than in MenACWY recipients. Because no day 14 peak-response samples were available, the repertoires could be characterized only after the peak T cell response. The 56-69-year group was small, and its depth increase did not reach significance, likely because of low power. The whole spike protein was spanned by vaccine-associated CD4 TCRs, and dominant responses were seen in regions 160-218 and 743-854. Participants were mostly white British, with more females than males. The authors suggested clonal diversity may have been underestimated. Conclusions about previously exposed vaccinees are limited, since just 5 to 7 AZD1222 recipients were seropositive for SARS-CoV-2 at baseline. Reportedly, almost half of the unique spike-specific TCRs recognized epitopes lying outside the regions that are mutated in the B.1.351 and B.1.1.7 variants.

The CDR3 regions of human TCRbeta chains were subjected to immunosequencing. The study's processing was this. Repertoire TCRs were checked for matches against a reference library of SARS-CoV-2-specific TCRs that had been generated using the MIRA antigen-specificity platform. Breadth meant the fraction of unique TCRs that were SARS-CoV-2-associated, whereas depth meant the fraction of total T cells that were SARS-CoV-2-associated. Using the MIRA data, every spike-specific TCR was mapped to the spike region that the TCR reacted to and assigned to either a CD4 or a CD8 class. Log10-transformed breadth and depth values were compared by one-way ANOVA with Sidak's multiple comparisons tests. TCRdb provides this immuneACCESS table in a form limited to in-frame rearrangements. Some clones are lacking; in checked studies, under half of them reflect an unresolved V gene, and why the rest are absent is not known. Clone size and the V and J calls come from that table; the DNA yielded D and trimming. Here the sample has 110,000 to 150,000 clones; 88% occur a single time. Clones ranked in the top ten supply roughly 3% of the sample.

What the time point label conveys for this sample: baseline before first vaccination. The vaccinee samples were drawn from two UK trials, COV001 and COV002, one of which was a single-blind randomized controlled phase 2/3 trial testing AZD1222 (ChAdOx1 nCoV-19) in healthy adults. Trial participant PBMC samples were collected at day 0 and day 28 after the second dose for TCRbeta chain sequencing. Trimming leaves V shorter by 2 bases and J shorter by 2 bases, with the junction holding 10 bases beyond the gene matches. Reading from cysteine to phenylalanine, the CDR3 counts 18 amino acids. Just the 54-base CDR3 DNA is kept, in frame starting at base 1. CDR1 and CDR2 were assigned from the germline V gene as SGDLS and YYNGEE.

Rearrangement joined TRBV9 to TRBJ2-7, with 13 bases in between that match TRBD2. The source of this sequence is an adult in good health. The starting material was peripheral blood, obtained on day 0 of AZD1222 vaccination. The DNA is as follows: TGTGCCAGCAGCGTCGGACTAGCGGGAGAGAATTTGGCCTACGAGCAGTACTTC. Its translation is CASSVGLAGENLAYEQYF.